This T cell receptor (beta chain) was documented in a study of shared clonotypes between healthy human individuals. V lost 4 bases, J lost 1 base, and 16 bases lay in between. Germline V gives CDR1 ENHRY, CDR2 SYGVKD. CDR3 length: 16 amino acids. The assay was run at deep level. Produced via immunoSEQ multiplex PCR; TCRdb's table is partial and in-frame only. The sample shows about 480,000 clones, 70% to 80% of them seen only once. The sequencing sample was made of PBMCs. The chain couples TRBV10-3 to TRBJ1-1, with D tentatively TRBD1 (6 bases). This clonotype originated in a woman in her 40s in good health. Some clones in this sample may be carry-over from other donors' samples. For the CDR3, the DNA is TGTGCCATCAGTGGGGGGCCGGGACAAAGGAACACTGAAGCTTTCTTT. Its translation: CAISGGPGQRNTEAFF.